The rows below give T cell receptor beta chains drawn from one sample of a study of T cell changes during pregnancy in multiple sclerosis. Generated by immunoSEQ multiplex PCR, the TCRdb table keeps only in-frame clones and is missing some. The sample gives 14,000 to 15,000 clones, about 86% of which show up once; 15% to 20% is in the top ten. This specimen consisted of CD8+ T cells from peripheral blood mononuclear cells, obtained in the first trimester of pregnancy. The receptor source for this set is a female donor with multiple sclerosis, enrolled in a pregnancy study. Both conserved end residues are part of each CDR3. A D gene is named only where the DNA matches it firmly. Clone size is given for some rows only: seen once, a few or many times, or a class if the clone is expanded.

NA TRBJ1-1 TRBV28 NA TGTGCCAGCAGTTTAGGTAGCGGGGTGAACACTGAAGCTTTCTTT CASSLGSGVNTEAFF
NA TRBJ2-7 TRBV6-1 NA TGTGCCAGCAGTGAACGTGAGACTAGACCCTACGAGCAGTACTTC CASSERETRPYEQYF
NA TRBJ2-3 TRBV2 TRBD2 TGTGCCAGCAGTGCGAGGACTAGCGGGAGGTCAGATACGCAGTATTTT CASSARTSGRSDTQYF
NA TRBJ2-3 TRBV4-1 NA TGCGCCAGCAGCCAAGATAGGGGCTCCCGCACAGATACGCAGTATTTT CASSQDRGSRTDTQYF
NA TRBJ2-1 TRBV4-2 TRBD2 TGTGCCAGCAGCCAAGTCGGGAGGGGGGGCTTTGGTAATGAGCAGTTCTTC CASSQVGRGGFGNEQFF
once TRBJ2-1 TRBV9 TRBD1 TGTGCCAGCAGCGCCCCCCGGGACAGCTCCTACAATGAGCAGTTCTTC CASSAPRDSSYNEQFF
NA TRBJ1-6 TRBV7-8 NA TGTGCCAGCAGCCCAGGGAACAACTTGGATTCACCCCTCCACTTT CASSPGNNLDSPLHF
NA TRBJ2-7 TRBV11-2 NA TGTGCCAGCAGCTTATACGGGGGGCCCTACGAGCAGTACTTC CASSLYGGPYEQYF
NA TRBJ1-3 TRBV2 NA TGTGCCAGGGGGGGATGGAGAAACACCATATATTTT CARGGWRNTIYF
NA TRBJ2-7 TRBV9 NA TGTGCCAGCAGCGTAGGAGACAGCTACGAGCAGTACTTC CASSVGDSYEQYF
NA TRBJ1-2 TRBV28 NA TGTGCCAGCAGTTTAAGGGGTTCCGGTGGCTACACCTTC CASSLRGSGGYTF
NA TRBJ1-1 TRBV5-1 NA TGCGCCAGCTCGAGGGTGGTGAACACTGAAGCTTTCTTT CASSRVVNTEAFF
NA TRBJ2-1 TRBV21-1 NA TGTGCCAGCAGCACGCGCTCGAGGGAGACAGGGAGCTCCTACAATGAGCAGTTCTTC CASSTRSRETGSSYNEQFF
NA TRBJ2-7 TRBV5-5 NA TGTGCCAGCAGCTTGGTGGTGACTAGGGACTACGAGCAGTACTTC CASSLVVTRDYEQYF
NA TRBJ2-7 TRBV15 NA TGTGCCACCAGCAGCGTCAGGGGAGCGTCCGAGCAGTACTTC CATSSVRGASEQYF
NA TRBJ2-5 TRBV5-1 NA TGCGCCAGCAGCACCCCGATGGGGGGGGCTGCCGTGACCCAGTACTTC CASSTPMGGAAVTQYF
NA TRBJ2-7 TRBV7-6 TRBD1 TGTGCCAGCAGCTCAGGGACAGGGGTTAGCTACGAGCAGTACTTC CASSSGTGVSYEQYF
NA TRBJ2-7 TRBV6-1 NA TGTGCCAGCAGTGAACGGGAGCGGGCTCCCTACGAGCAGTACTTC CASSERERAPYEQYF
NA TRBJ2-3 TRBV7-9 TRBD2 TGTGCCAGCAGCTTAGCGAAGTCGGGGGGGGGCTTGACAGATACGCAGTATTTT CASSLAKSGGGLTDTQYF
NA TRBJ2-3 TRBV7-9 TRBD1 TGTGCCAGCAGCGTTCCGGACAGGGTTGCGGATACGCAGTATTTT CASSVPDRVADTQYF
NA TRBJ2-4 TRBV2 TRBD2 TGTGCCAGCGGGGCCGGGACTAGCGGGAGGGCCGTCACCAAAAACATTCAGTACTTC CASGAGTSGRAVTKNIQYF
NA TRBJ1-2 TRBV23-1 TRBD1 TGCGCCAGCAGTCCAGAACGGGACAGGGACGATGGCTACACCTTC CASSPERDRDDGYTF
NA TRBJ2-3 TRBV28 TRBD1 TGTGCCAGCAGTTCCTCGGACAGGCCACGTAGCACAGATACGCAGTATTTT CASSSSDRPRSTDTQYF
NA TRBJ2-1 TRBV27 TRBD2 TGTGCCAGCAGTTTAGGGACTAGTCCTTACAATGAGCAGTTCTTC CASSLGTSPYNEQFF
once TRBJ2-7 TRBV9 NA TGTGCCAGCAGCTCCCCTGGGGCGGAGCAGTACTTC CASSSPGAEQYF
NA TRBJ2-3 TRBV6-5 NA TGTGCCAGCAGTTATGGCGGCCTCACAGATACGCAGTATTTT CASSYGGLTDTQYF
NA TRBJ1-1 TRBV13 NA TGTGCCAGCAGGGTCGGGGGTATGAACACTGAAGCTTTCTTT CASRVGGMNTEAFF
NA TRBJ1-1 TRBV2 TRBD1 TGTGCCAGCAGTGGGACCGAGACAGGGGTGGCAGCTTTCTTT CASSGTETGVAAFF
NA TRBJ1-4 TRBV15 TRBD1 TGTGCCACCAGCAGGGACAGGGGAAAGGATGAAAAACTGTTTTTT CATSRDRGKDEKLFF
NA TRBJ2-2 TRBV6-5 TRBD2 TGTGCCAGCAGTTCCGGGACTAGAGTATTGACCGGGGAGCTGTTTTTT CASSSGTRVLTGELFF
once TRBJ2-5 TRBV7-3 TRBD2 TGTGCCAGCAGCCGCAGCGGGGGGACGCAAGAGACCCAGTACTTC CASSRSGGTQETQYF
medium-sized TRBJ1-5 TRBV29-1 TRBD1 TGCAGCGTCGTTCCTTCAGGGGGCAGCAATCAGCCCCAGCATTTT CSVVPSGGSNQPQHF
NA TRBJ2-5 TRBV5-1 NA TGCGCCAGCAGCTTGGCTACACCCGGCCAGGGGCGGACCCAGTACTTC CASSLATPGQGRTQYF
NA TRBJ1-1 TRBV7-9 NA TGTGCCAGCGTCCGCGGGAGGGTGGAAACTGAAGCTTTCTTT CASVRGRVETEAFF
NA TRBJ1-1 TRBV5-1 TRBD1 TGCGCCAGCAGACACGGACAGGAGGTAAACACTGAAGCTTTCTTT CASRHGQEVNTEAFF